This T cell receptor (beta chain) was recovered during a study of Graves' ophthalmopathy and Graves' hyperthyroidism. This CDR3 has 14 amino acids. Germline V lookup: CDR1 MDHEN, CDR2 SYDVKM. V was shortened by 6 bases and J by 2 bases, with 14 bases between the two germline ends. Researchers took RNA transcripts and amplified TCR beta CDR3 regions from them. First-round RT-PCR used HTBI primers; second-round multiplex PCR followed. TCRdb processed the multiplex PCR reads anew with MiXCR; each CDR3 protein has one entry. The sample shows approximately 150,000 distinct CDR3 sequences, roughly two fifths of them seen only once.

Specimen: peripheral blood. The sequence came from a man younger than 40 with Graves' ophthalmopathy. V and J are TRBV28 and TRBJ2-7; the D call may be TRBD1 or TRBD2 (5 bases each). The CDR3 DNA is TGTGCCAGCAGCCCACGTGGGGACCCCTACGAGCAGTACTTC. It encodes CASSPRGDPYEQYF.